This record covers a single T cell receptor beta chain. The data originate from a study of shared clonotypes between healthy human individuals. Assay used: immunoSEQ multiplex PCR; TCRdb lists only in-frame clones, some missing. This sample has over a million clones, with 75% found just once. With 3 bases removed from V and 7 bases from J, the gap between germline ends came to 16 bases. From germline, CDR1 is SGHRS and CDR2 YFSETQ. CDR3 size: 14 residues. Recent vaccinations or acute infections were absent in the healthy HIV-negative adult donors. The sequencing sample was made of memory CD4+ T cells sorted from blood. Subset noted: CD45RA-negative fraction. V is TRBV5-1 and J is TRBJ2-5; the D gene is possibly TRBD1 (6 bases). The TCR comes from a young man in good health. For the CDR3, the DNA is TGCGCCAGCAGCTCCGAGCGGATGGGGGCGACCCAGTACTTC. Encoded protein: CASSSERMGATQYF.